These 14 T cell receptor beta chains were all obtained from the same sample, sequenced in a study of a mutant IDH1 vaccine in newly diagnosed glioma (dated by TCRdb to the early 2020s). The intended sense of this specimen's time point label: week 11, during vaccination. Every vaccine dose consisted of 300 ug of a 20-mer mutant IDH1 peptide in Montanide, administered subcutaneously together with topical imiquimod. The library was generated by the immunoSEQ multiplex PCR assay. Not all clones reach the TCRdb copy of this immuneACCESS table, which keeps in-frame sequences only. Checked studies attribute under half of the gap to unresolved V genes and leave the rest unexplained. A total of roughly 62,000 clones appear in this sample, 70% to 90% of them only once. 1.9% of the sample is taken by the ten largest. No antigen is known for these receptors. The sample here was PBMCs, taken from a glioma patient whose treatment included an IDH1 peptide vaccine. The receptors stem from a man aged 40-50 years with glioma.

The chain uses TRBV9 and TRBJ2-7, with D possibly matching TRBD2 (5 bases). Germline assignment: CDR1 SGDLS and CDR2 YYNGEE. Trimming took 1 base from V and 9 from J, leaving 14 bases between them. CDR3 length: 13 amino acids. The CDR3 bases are TGTGCCAGCAGCGTATCGTCCGAGGGCGCGCAGTACTTC. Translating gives CASSVSSEGAQYF.

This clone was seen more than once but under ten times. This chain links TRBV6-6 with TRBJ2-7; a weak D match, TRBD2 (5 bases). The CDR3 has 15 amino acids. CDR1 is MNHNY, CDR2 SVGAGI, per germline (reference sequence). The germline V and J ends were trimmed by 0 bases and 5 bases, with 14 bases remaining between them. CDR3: CASSYSTAPRDEQYV. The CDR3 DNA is TGTGCCAGCAGTTACTCGACTGCGCCGAGGGACGAGCAGTACGTC.

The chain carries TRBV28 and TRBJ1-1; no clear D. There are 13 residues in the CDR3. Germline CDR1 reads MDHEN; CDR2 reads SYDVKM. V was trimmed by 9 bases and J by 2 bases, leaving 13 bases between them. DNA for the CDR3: TGTGCCAGTAAATCTCCGGGAAACACTGAAGCTTTCTTT. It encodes CASKSPGNTEAFF.

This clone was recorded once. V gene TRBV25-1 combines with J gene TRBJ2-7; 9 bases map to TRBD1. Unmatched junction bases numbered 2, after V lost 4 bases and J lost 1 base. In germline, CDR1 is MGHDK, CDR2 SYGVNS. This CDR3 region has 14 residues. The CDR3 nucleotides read TGTGCCAGCAGTGCCGGGACAGGGTCCTACGAGCAGTACTTC. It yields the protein CASSAGTGSYEQYF.

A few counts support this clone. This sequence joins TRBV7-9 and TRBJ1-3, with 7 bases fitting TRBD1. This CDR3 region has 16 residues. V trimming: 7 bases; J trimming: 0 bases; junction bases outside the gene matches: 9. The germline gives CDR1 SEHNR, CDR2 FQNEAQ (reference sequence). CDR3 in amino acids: CASTLRGMSSGNTIYF. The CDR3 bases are TGTGCCAGCACCCTCAGGGGGATGAGCTCTGGAAACACCATATATTTT.

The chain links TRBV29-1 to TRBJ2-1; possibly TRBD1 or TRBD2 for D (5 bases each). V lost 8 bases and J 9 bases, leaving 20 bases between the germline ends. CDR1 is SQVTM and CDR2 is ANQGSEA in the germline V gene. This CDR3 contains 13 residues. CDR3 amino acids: CSLWTGAFGEQFF. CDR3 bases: TGCAGCTTATGGACTGGGGCTTTTGGTGAGCAGTTCTTC.

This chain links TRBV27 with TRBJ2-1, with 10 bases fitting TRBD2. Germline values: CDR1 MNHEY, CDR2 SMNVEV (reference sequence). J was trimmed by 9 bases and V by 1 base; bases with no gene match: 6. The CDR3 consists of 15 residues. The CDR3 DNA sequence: TGTGCCAGCAGTTTATTAGCGGGAGGCCGACTTGAGCAGTTCTTC. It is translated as CASSLLAGGRLEQFF.

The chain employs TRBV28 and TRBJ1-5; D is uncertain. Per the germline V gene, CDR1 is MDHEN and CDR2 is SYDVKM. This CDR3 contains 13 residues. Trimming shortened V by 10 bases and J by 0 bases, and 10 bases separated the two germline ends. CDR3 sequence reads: CATYASSNQPQHF. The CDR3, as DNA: TGTGCCACCTACGCGAGTAGCAATCAGCCCCAGCATTTT.

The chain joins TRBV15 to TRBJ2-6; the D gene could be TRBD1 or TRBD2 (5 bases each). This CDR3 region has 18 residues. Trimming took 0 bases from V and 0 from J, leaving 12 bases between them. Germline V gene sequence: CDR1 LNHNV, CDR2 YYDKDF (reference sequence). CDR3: CATSRDFPGPSGANVLTF. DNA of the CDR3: TGTGCCACCAGCAGAGATTTTCCGGGGCCCTCTGGGGCCAACGTCCTGACTTTC.

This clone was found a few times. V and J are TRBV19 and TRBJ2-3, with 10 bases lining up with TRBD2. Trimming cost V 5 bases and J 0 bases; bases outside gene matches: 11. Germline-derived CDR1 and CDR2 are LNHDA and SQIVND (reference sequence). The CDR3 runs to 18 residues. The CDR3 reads CASSGASGGHPSTDTQYF. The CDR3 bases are TGTGCCAGTAGTGGGGCTAGCGGGGGCCACCCTAGCACAGATACGCAGTATTTT.

The chain's CDR3 is CASSKSGQGATGELFF. CDR3 coding DNA: TGTGCCAGCAGCAAGAGCGGACAGGGAGCGACCGGGGAGCTGTTTTTT. The chain employs TRBV21-1 and TRBJ2-2; the table's D gene call, TRBD1, was not cross checked with the DNA. TRBV21-1 is a documented pseudogene. This CDR3 comprises 16 residues.

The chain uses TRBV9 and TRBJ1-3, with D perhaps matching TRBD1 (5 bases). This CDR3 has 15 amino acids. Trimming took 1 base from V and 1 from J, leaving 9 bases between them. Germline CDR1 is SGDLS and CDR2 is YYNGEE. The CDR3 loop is CASSVIGGSGNTIYF. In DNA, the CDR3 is TGTGCCAGCAGCGTAATCGGGGGATCTGGAAACACCATATATTTT.

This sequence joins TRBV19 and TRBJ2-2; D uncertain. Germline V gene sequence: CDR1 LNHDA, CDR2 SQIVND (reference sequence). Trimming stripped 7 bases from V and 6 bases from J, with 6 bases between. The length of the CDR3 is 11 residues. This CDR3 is CASTTAGELFF. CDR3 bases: TGTGCCAGTACAACCGCCGGGGAGCTGTTTTTT.

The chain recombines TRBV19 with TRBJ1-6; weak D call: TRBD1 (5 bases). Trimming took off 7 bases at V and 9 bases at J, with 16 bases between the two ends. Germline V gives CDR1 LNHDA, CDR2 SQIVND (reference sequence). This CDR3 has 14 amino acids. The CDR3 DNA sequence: TGTGCCAGTAACTCTGCCGGGACGTTTTCACCCCTCCACTTT. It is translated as CASNSAGTFSPLHF.